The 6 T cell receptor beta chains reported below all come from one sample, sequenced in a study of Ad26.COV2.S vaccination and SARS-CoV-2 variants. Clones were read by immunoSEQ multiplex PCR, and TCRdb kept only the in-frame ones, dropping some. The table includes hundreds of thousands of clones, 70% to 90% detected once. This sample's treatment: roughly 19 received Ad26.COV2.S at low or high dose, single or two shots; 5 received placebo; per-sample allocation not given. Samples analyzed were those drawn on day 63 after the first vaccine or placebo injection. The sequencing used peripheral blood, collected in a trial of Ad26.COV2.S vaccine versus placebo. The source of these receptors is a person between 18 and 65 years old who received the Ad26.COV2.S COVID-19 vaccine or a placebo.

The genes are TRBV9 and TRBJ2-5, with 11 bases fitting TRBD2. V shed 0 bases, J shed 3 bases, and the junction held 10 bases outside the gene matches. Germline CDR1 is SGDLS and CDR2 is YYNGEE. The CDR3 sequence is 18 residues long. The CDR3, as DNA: TGTGCCAGCAGCGTAGGACTAGCGGGAAGCTGGCTTAAAGAGACCCAGTACTTC. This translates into CASSVGLAGSWLKETQYF.

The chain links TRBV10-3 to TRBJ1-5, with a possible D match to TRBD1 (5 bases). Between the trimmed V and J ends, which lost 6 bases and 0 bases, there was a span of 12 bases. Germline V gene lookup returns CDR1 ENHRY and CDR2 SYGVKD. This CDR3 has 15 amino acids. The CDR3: CAIRHRDDSNQPQHF. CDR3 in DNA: TGTGCCATCAGGCACCGGGACGATAGCAATCAGCCCCAGCATTTT.

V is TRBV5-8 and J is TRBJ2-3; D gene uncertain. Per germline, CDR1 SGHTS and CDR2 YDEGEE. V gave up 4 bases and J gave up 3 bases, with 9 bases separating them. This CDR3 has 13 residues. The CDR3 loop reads CASSLTLTDTQYF. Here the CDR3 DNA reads TGTGCCAGCAGCCTCACGCTTACAGATACGCAGTATTTT.

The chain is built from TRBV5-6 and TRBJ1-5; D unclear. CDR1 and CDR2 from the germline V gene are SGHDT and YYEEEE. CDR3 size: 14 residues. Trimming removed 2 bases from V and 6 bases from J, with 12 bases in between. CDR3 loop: CASSFVWDRQPQHF. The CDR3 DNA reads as TGTGCCAGCAGCTTTGTTTGGGATCGTCAGCCCCAGCATTTT.

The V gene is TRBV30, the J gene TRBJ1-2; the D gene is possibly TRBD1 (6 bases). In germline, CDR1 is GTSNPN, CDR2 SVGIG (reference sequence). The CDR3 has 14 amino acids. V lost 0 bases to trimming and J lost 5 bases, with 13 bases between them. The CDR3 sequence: CAWSVKWGQYGYTF. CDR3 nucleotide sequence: TGTGCCTGGAGTGTAAAGTGGGGACAATATGGCTACACCTTC.

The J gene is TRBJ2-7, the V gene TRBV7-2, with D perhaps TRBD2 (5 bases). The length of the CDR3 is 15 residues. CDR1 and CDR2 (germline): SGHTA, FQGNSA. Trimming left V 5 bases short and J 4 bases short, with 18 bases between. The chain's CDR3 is CASSLGLPPGYEQYF. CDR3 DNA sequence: TGTGCCAGCAGCCTCGGACTCCCCCCCGGATACGAGCAGTACTTC.